This TCR beta chain stems from a study of T cells in narcolepsy. Assay: immunoSEQ multiplex PCR; the TCRdb copy retains only in-frame clones and omits some. The sample lists just over 40,000 clones; about 91% were seen once. The specimen was CD45RA- memory CD4+ T cells from PBMCs. This TCR derives from a human donor with narcolepsy.

Here the CDR3 reads CASSEVAGADTQYF. Written as DNA, the CDR3 is TGTGCCAGCAGTGAAGTAGCGGGGGCAGATACGCAGTATTTT. The chain uses TRBV6-1 and TRBJ2-3; 9 nucleotides match TRBD2. J gave up 4 bases and V 1 base, and 0 bases lay outside the gene matches. The germline V gene encodes CDR1 MNHNS and CDR2 SASEGT. The CDR3 is 14 residues long.